This entry is about one TCR beta chain. What this receptor recognizes is not known. Base-call qualities are not available, and no considerably larger clone is one nucleotide away. The sample is drawn from a study of T cell repertoires in MIS-A myocarditis (dated by TCRdb to between 2022 and 2023). The QIAamp DNA FFPE kit was used to extract genomic DNA from formalin-fixed paraffin-embedded autopsy tissue. TCRbeta CDR3 regions were amplified by the immunoSEQ bias-controlled multiplex PCR and were subjected to high-throughput sequencing. The authors processed their data as follows. The immunoSEQ vendor pipeline collapsed and filtered the CDR3 sequences so that the abundance and frequency of each unique TCRbeta CDR3 could be quantified. Dominant CDR3 amino acid sequences were clustered with SARS-CoV-2-specific ImmuneCODE TCRbeta sequences by CD-HIT using a 90% global sequence identity threshold. Clones were classed as hyperexpanded at frequencies of 0.1 to 1 and as large at frequencies of 0.01 to 0.1. MiXCR was used to confirm CDR3 amino acid sequences and V and J gene assignments of dominant clones. The R stringdist package was used to compute Levenshtein distances between the patient clonotypes and the ImmuneCODE hits. What TCRdb holds here is the immuneACCESS table cut down to in-frame rearrangements. Part of the clones is not present; checked against another copy, under half of the missing clones reflect an unresolved V gene, and the others are unexplained. That table is the source of V, J and clone size, and D and trimming were worked out from the DNA. The sample data list 9,500 to 12,000 clones, and approximately 90% of these were observed just once. In total, the top ten clones hold approximately 2% of the sample.

Sequencing used thoracic lymph node tissue obtained at autopsy. The receptor comes from a man between 18 and 29 years old with fulminant myocarditis from multisystem inflammatory syndrome in adults (MIS-A) after COVID-19.

CDR3 sequence: CASSLGPLLEETQYF. The DNA sequence follows: TGCGCCAGCAGCTTGGGTCCCCTATTAGAAGAGACCCAGTACTTC. Here the chain combines TRBV5-1 and TRBJ2-5; the D gene identity is not certain. The CDR3, from cysteine to phenylalanine, totals 15 residues. Only the CDR3 part of the read is kept: 45 bases, read in frame from the first base. CDR1 and CDR2 are read off the germline V gene as SGHRS and YFSETQ. V gives up 0 bases and J gives up 3 bases, and the segment between their germline ends measures 12 bases.